The source of this T cell receptor beta chain is a study of cytomegalovirus exposure and HLA in healthy donors. Study-wide results and caveats: Rare TCR sequences predominated, though certain public TCRs were found in many donors.

Comment on this clone: Antigen unknown.

Clones were sequenced by immunoSEQ multiplex PCR, and TCRdb holds only the in-frame ones, with some missing. The repertoire holds approximately 60,000 clones, with approximately 90% as singletons. The sample consisted of PBMCs. The receptor was derived from a man younger than 35 in good health and CMV-seronegative.

The CDR3 coding sequence is TGTGCCAGCAGTTTAAGCGGGACAGGGGGCGTTGAGCAGTTCTTC. This codes for CASSLSGTGGVEQFF. The chain carries TRBV27 and TRBJ2-1; TRBD1 matches 12 bases. J was trimmed by 9 bases and V by 2 bases; bases with no gene match: 5. This CDR3 has 15 amino acids. Germline V gene data show CDR1 as MNHEY and CDR2 as SMNVEV (reference sequence).